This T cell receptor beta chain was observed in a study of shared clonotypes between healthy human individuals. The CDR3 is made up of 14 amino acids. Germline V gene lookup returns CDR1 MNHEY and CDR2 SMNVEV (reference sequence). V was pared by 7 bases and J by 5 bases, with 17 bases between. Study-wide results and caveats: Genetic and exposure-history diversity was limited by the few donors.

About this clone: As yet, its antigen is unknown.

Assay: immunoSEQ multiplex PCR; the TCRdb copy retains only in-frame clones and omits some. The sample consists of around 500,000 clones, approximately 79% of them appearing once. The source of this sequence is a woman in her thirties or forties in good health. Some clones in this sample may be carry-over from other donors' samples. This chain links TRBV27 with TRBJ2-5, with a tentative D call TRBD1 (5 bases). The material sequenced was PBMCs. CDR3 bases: TGTGCCAGCAAACCAGGGTTTCGACGGGAGACCCAGTACTTC. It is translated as CASKPGFRRETQYF.